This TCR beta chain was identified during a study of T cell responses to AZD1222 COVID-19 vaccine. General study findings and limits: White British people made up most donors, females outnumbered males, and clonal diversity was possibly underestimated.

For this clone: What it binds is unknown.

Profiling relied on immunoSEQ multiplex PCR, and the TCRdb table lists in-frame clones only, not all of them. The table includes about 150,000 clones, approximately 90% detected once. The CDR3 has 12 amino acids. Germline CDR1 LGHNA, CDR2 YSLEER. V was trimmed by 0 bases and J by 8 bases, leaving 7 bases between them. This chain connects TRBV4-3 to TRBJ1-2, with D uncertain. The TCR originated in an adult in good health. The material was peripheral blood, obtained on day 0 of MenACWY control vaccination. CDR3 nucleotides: TGCGCCAGCAGCCAAGAGAAGGGAGGCTACACCTTC. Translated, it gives CASSQEKGGYTF.